This is a list of T cell receptor beta chains from one sample in a study. TCRdb recomputed calls from the 5' RACE reads with MiXCR, one row per CDR3 protein. Of roughly 40,000 distinct CDR3 sequences listed, over 15% are singletons. Source material: naive CD4+ T cells sorted from a lymph node. The receptors originated from a female donor with breast cancer. CDR3s leave out the opening cysteine and the closing phenylalanine or tryptophan. Expanded clones are given a class, and other clones once, few, many or no size at all.

cdr3_aa: SALAAAGDTQY; clone_size: few; v_call: TRBV20-1; j_call: TRBJ2-3
cdr3_aa: ASSLGQDYGYT; clone_size: many; v_call: TRBV7-9; j_call: TRBJ1-2
cdr3_aa: ASSQDPSPSGRPNEQF; clone_size: few; v_call: TRBV4-2; j_call: TRBJ2-1
cdr3_aa: ASSGTANTEAF; clone_size: .; v_call: TRBV5-6; j_call: TRBJ1-1
cdr3_aa: ASRIDTTVGELF; clone_size: .; v_call: TRBV6-4; j_call: TRBJ2-2
cdr3_aa: ASSLAMGNTIY; clone_size: many; v_call: TRBV5-1; j_call: TRBJ1-3
cdr3_aa: ASSLGSGAMNTEAF; clone_size: .; v_call: TRBV12-3/TRBV12-4; j_call: TRBJ1-1
cdr3_aa: ASSLGTSGRTDTQY; clone_size: many; v_call: TRBV7-9; j_call: TRBJ2-3
cdr3_aa: ASSGATGKSLSYGYT; clone_size: few; v_call: TRBV25-1; j_call: TRBJ1-2
cdr3_aa: ASSYFPRERTEAF; clone_size: .; v_call: TRBV6-2/TRBV6-3; j_call: TRBJ1-1
cdr3_aa: ASSLTTDSTGELF; clone_size: few; v_call: TRBV5-1; j_call: TRBJ2-2
cdr3_aa: ASTPGTGYGYT; clone_size: .; v_call: TRBV6-6; j_call: TRBJ1-2
cdr3_aa: ASSLGVPSADTQY; clone_size: .; v_call: TRBV5-1; j_call: TRBJ2-3
cdr3_aa: ASSPGTSGSSTDTQY; clone_size: medium-sized; v_call: TRBV5-6; j_call: TRBJ2-3
cdr3_aa: ATSNRDRAYNEQF; clone_size: few; v_call: TRBV24-1; j_call: TRBJ2-1
cdr3_aa: SVGTSGMNDEQF; clone_size: few; v_call: TRBV29-1; j_call: TRBJ2-1
cdr3_aa: GASTGSNYGYT; clone_size: .; v_call: TRBV29-1; j_call: TRBJ1-2
cdr3_aa: ASSLNTGGDYGYT; clone_size: few; v_call: TRBV5-1; j_call: TRBJ1-2
cdr3_aa: ASSPQGLSGYT; clone_size: few; v_call: TRBV9; j_call: TRBJ1-2
cdr3_aa: SVVSNSKNIQY; clone_size: many; v_call: TRBV29-1; j_call: TRBJ2-4
cdr3_aa: SARGQGETQY; clone_size: many; v_call: TRBV20-1; j_call: TRBJ2-5
cdr3_aa: ASSPDRGVGTEAF; clone_size: many; v_call: TRBV6-5; j_call: TRBJ1-1
cdr3_aa: ASSMQGANTGELF; clone_size: .; v_call: TRBV7-8; j_call: TRBJ2-2
cdr3_aa: ASSYAMRSSYT; clone_size: few; v_call: TRBV27; j_call: TRBJ1-2
cdr3_aa: ASKTGDQPQY; clone_size: .; v_call: TRBV6-1; j_call: .
cdr3_aa: ASSLGTGSGYT; clone_size: few; v_call: TRBV7-2; j_call: TRBJ1-2
cdr3_aa: ATGRGGETQY; clone_size: many; v_call: TRBV11-2; j_call: TRBJ2-5
cdr3_aa: ASTPGQFNYEQY; clone_size: many; v_call: TRBV6-5; j_call: TRBJ2-7
cdr3_aa: ASSLGARRANGYT; clone_size: many; v_call: TRBV7-9; j_call: TRBJ1-2
cdr3_aa: ASSLVTGANNEQF; clone_size: .; v_call: TRBV5-1; j_call: TRBJ2-1
cdr3_aa: SVELINTGELF; clone_size: .; v_call: TRBV29-1; j_call: TRBJ2-2
cdr3_aa: ASSSPSNIQY; clone_size: few; v_call: TRBV11-2; j_call: TRBJ2-4
cdr3_aa: ASSTQGFPNEKLF; clone_size: .; v_call: TRBV12-3/TRBV12-4; j_call: TRBJ1-4
cdr3_aa: ASRSGTSGSNSYNEQY; clone_size: once; v_call: TRBV12-3/TRBV12-4; j_call: TRBJ2-5
cdr3_aa: ASSSSNTQY; clone_size: few; v_call: TRBV5-1; j_call: TRBJ2-3
cdr3_aa: ASATGPEHF; clone_size: .; v_call: TRBV6-2/TRBV6-3; j_call: TRBJ2-1
cdr3_aa: ASSPIYPQERSGNTIY; clone_size: .; v_call: TRBV18; j_call: TRBJ1-3